The source of this T cell receptor (beta chain) is a study of T cell repertoires in cytomegalovirus infection. The wider study: Public TCR beta signatures provided an indication of both CMV infection and a matching HLA type.

V was pared by 0 bases and J by 2 bases, with 13 bases between. The CDR3 consists of 16 residues. The germline gives CDR1 SGHNT, CDR2 YYREEE (reference sequence). Study-wide results and caveats: Summed frequency of shared TCR beta families picked out CMV carriers who also had the relevant HLA. HLA-C-restricted CMV-specific TCR beta clonotypes were dominant in the ex vivo response.

Worth noting for this clonotype: Its cognate antigen is unknown.

One entry per CDR3 protein, called by TCRdb with MiXCR from the reads. The top ten hold 70% of the sample, which has more than 45,000 distinct CDR3 sequences, approximately 36% seen once. Material for sequencing was PBMCs, sequenced either directly or after in vitro stimulation (not recorded which). The rearrangement links TRBV5-4 to TRBJ2-3; the D is unclear. This clonotype was sampled from a human donor in good health (CMV status not recorded). Some clones in this sample may be carry-over from other donors' samples. CDR3 protein: CASSLGPPLDTDTQYF. CDR3 DNA sequence: TGTGCCAGCAGCTTGGGCCCCCCTTTGGACACAGATACGCAGTATTTT.